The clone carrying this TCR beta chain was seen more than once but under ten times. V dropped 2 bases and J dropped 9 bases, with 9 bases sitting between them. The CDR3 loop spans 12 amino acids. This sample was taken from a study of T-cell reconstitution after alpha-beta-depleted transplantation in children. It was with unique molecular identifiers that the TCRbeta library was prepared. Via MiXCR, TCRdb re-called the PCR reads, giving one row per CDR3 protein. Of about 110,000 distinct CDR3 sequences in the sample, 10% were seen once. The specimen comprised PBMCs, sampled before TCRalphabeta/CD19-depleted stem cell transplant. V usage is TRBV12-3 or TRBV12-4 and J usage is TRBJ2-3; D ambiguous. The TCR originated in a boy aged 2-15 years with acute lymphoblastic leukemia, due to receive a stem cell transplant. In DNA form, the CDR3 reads TGTGCCAGCAGTTTATCCCCCGACACGCAGTATTTT. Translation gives CASSLSPDTQYF.